This T cell receptor (beta chain) comes out of a study of Ad26.COV2.S vaccination and SARS-CoV-2 variants. Across the whole study: Once, or twice with 56 days between doses, Ad26.COV2.S was given intramuscularly.

Study-wide results and limits: Spike-specific responses of CD8+ and CD4+ T cells were reported to display substantial breadth after vaccination. Using TCR breadth and depth analyses may have led to underestimated total T cell responses. Spike-specific TCR breadth was greater in vaccine than placebo recipients.

The sample's treatment: around 19 received Ad26.COV2.S at low or high dose, single or two shots; about 5 received placebo; per-sample allocation not given. Vaccine and placebo recipients were sampled on day 63 after the first injection. The table came from immunoSEQ multiplex PCR; TCRdb's copy has only in-frame clones and leaves some out. The sample holds about 350,000 clones, approximately 90% seen once. Concerning this clone itself: Its antigen remains unknown.

The CDR3 has 15 amino acids. The V gene lost 3 bases and the J gene lost 4 bases, with 13 bases spanning the gap. Germline CDR1 is MGHRA and CDR2 is YSYEKL. The chain carries TRBV4-1 and TRBJ1-5; D remains ambiguous. The TCR comes from a person between 18 and 59 years old who received the Ad26.COV2.S COVID-19 vaccine or a placebo. The source material was peripheral blood, sampled in a trial of Ad26.COV2.S vaccine versus placebo. In nucleotides, the CDR3 is TGCGCCAGCAGCCATGCAGACGGGTTAAATCAGCCCCAGCATTTT. Its translation: CASSHADGLNQPQHF.